A selection of T cell receptor beta chains follows, all from one sample in a study of radiotherapy plus CTLA-4 blockade in lung cancer. The repertoire was sequenced with immunoSEQ multiplex PCR; TCRdb's copy has only in-frame clones and lacks some. The table shows roughly 110,000 clones, with more than 75% occurring only once. The source was peripheral blood, collected from a patient treated with radiotherapy plus ipilimumab. The receptor set was obtained from a human donor with non-small cell lung cancer that progressed on radiotherapy plus ipilimumab. Some clones in this sample may be carry-over from other donors' samples. The CDR3 runs from the conserved cysteine through the conserved F or W. Each record gives: V gene, J gene, clone size, D gene, CDR3 protein, CDR3 DNA. D genes are given only for firm matches. Expanded clones get a size class; other rows say once, few or many, or leave the size out.

V: TRBV7-8; J: TRBJ1-5; size: .; D: TRBD1; CDR3: CASSGNRGGNQPQHF; DNA: TGTGCCAGCAGCGGAAACAGGGGGGGAAATCAGCCCCAGCATTTT
V: TRBV5-1; J: TRBJ1-6; size: .; D: .; CDR3: CASSPESGEYNSPLHF; DNA: TGCGCCAGCAGCCCCGAGTCGGGGGAGTATAATTCACCCCTCCACTTT
V: TRBV7-9; J: TRBJ2-1; size: once; D: TRBD1; CDR3: CASRPGTGVNEQFF; DNA: TGTGCCAGCAGACCCGGGACAGGGGTCAATGAGCAGTTCTTC
V: TRBV11-2; J: TRBJ1-2; size: .; D: .; CDR3: CASSFRYGYTF; DNA: TGTGCCAGCAGCTTCCGCTATGGCTACACCTTC
V: TRBV2; J: TRBJ2-7; size: .; D: TRBD2; CDR3: CASRGTSGGYEQYF; DNA: TGTGCCAGCAGGGGGACTAGCGGGGGCTACGAGCAGTACTTC
V: TRBV19; J: TRBJ2-7; size: .; D: .; CDR3: CASSHQGSGYEQYF; DNA: TGTGCCAGTAGCCATCAGGGGAGTGGTTACGAGCAGTACTTC
V: TRBV6-6; J: TRBJ1-2; size: few; D: .; CDR3: CASSEDLINGYTF; DNA: TGTGCCAGCAGCGAGGACCTAATTAATGGCTACACCTTC
V: TRBV19; J: TRBJ2-3; size: .; D: TRBD1; CDR3: CASRDRGDTQYF; DNA: TGTGCCAGTAGGGACAGGGGAGATACGCAGTATTTT
V: TRBV5-1; J: TRBJ1-4; size: .; D: TRBD1; CDR3: CASSPDRAGEKLFF; DNA: TGCGCCAGCAGCCCCGACAGGGCCGGAGAAAAACTGTTTTTT
V: TRBV29-1; J: TRBJ1-3; size: .; D: .; CDR3: CSVELENTIYF; DNA: TGCAGCGTTGAACTTGAAAACACCATATATTTT
V: TRBV28; J: TRBJ1-2; size: .; D: .; CDR3: CASRGAGVNWGYTF; DNA: TGTGCCAGCAGGGGGGCTGGGGTCAATTGGGGCTACACCTTC
V: TRBV18; J: TRBJ2-7; size: .; D: .; CDR3: CASSPGYEQYF; DNA: TGTGCCAGCTCACCAGGCTACGAGCAGTACTTC
V: TRBV5-1; J: TRBJ1-3; size: few; D: .; CDR3: CASSPGSSGNTIYF; DNA: TGCGCCAGCAGCCCCGGGAGCTCTGGAAACACCATATATTTT
V: TRBV18; J: TRBJ1-2; size: .; D: TRBD1; CDR3: CASSPSTGDSSDYGYTF; DNA: TGTGCCAGCTCACCATCCACTGGGGACAGTTCAGACTATGGCTACACCTTC
V: TRBV25-1; J: TRBJ2-3; size: .; D: TRBD2; CDR3: CASSGLAGARAGADTQYF; DNA: TGTGCCAGCAGTGGACTAGCGGGGGCTCGAGCCGGGGCAGATACGCAGTATTTT
V: TRBV4-1; J: TRBJ1-2; size: .; D: .; CDR3: CASSQEFPAGGYTF; DNA: TGCGCCAGCAGCCAAGAATTTCCCGCGGGGGGCTACACCTTC
V: TRBV25-1; J: TRBJ2-6; size: .; D: .; CDR3: CASRNSGANVLTF; DNA: TGTGCCAGCAGAAACTCTGGGGCCAACGTCCTGACTTTC
V: TRBV28; J: TRBJ1-6; size: .; D: .; CDR3: CASSLASDSHNSPLHF; DNA: TGTGCCAGCAGTTTGGCTTCCGACAGTCATAATTCACCCCTCCACTTT
V: TRBV30; J: TRBJ1-6; size: .; D: .; CDR3: CAWRSTSRSYNSPLHF; DNA: TGTGCCTGGAGATCGACGAGCCGCTCCTATAATTCACCCCTCCACTTT
V: TRBV16; J: TRBJ2-2; size: once; D: TRBD1; CDR3: CASSQDRATTGELFF; DNA: TGTGCCAGCAGCCAGGACAGGGCGACCACCGGGGAGCTGTTTTTT
V: TRBV5-1; J: TRBJ2-6; size: once; D: .; CDR3: CASSSGVTGSGGANVLTF; DNA: TGCGCCAGCAGCTCGGGAGTAACAGGCTCTGGGGGGGCCAACGTCCTGACTTTC
V: TRBV11-2; J: TRBJ2-2; size: .; D: .; CDR3: CASSLVYGANTGELFF; DNA: TGTGCCAGCAGCTTAGTATACGGGGCCAACACCGGGGAGCTGTTTTTT
V: TRBV7-6; J: TRBJ2-3; size: .; D: .; CDR3: CASSSPNGDTQYF; DNA: TGTGCCAGCAGCTCTCCCAACGGGGATACGCAGTATTTT
V: TRBV30; J: TRBJ2-3; size: .; D: .; CDR3: CAWSVRSGTSTDTQYF; DNA: TGTGCCTGGAGTGTACGAAGCGGCACTAGCACAGATACGCAGTATTTT
V: TRBV19; J: TRBJ2-1; size: .; D: TRBD2; CDR3: CASTPGLRKSLDAFQEQFF; DNA: TGTGCCAGTACCCCGGGACTACGAAAGTCCCTGGACGCCTTCCAAGAGCAGTTCTTC
V: TRBV19; J: TRBJ2-7; size: .; D: .; CDR3: CASSIDGTRSWEQYF; DNA: TGTGCCAGTAGTATTGATGGCACAAGATCGTGGGAGCAGTACTTC
V: TRBV18; J: TRBJ2-7; size: .; D: TRBD2; CDR3: CASSPPLPTSGGAGRIYEQYF; DNA: TGTGCCAGCTCACCGCCACTCCCGACTAGCGGGGGGGCCGGGCGGATATACGAGCAGTACTTC
V: TRBV6-1; J: TRBJ1-6; size: .; D: .; CDR3: CASRENSPLHF; DNA: TGTGCCAGCAGGGAGAATTCACCCCTCCACTTT
V: TRBV7-6; J: TRBJ1-6; size: .; D: TRBD1; CDR3: CASSLRRTGTGNSPLHF; DNA: TGTGCCAGCAGCTTAAGGAGAACCGGGACAGGGAATTCACCCCTCCACTTT
V: TRBV7-2; J: TRBJ2-7; size: .; D: .; CDR3: CASSSPTGSYEQYF; DNA: TGTGCCAGCAGCTCCCCGACAGGTTCCTACGAGCAGTACTTC
V: TRBV2; J: TRBJ2-7; size: .; D: .; CDR3: CASSEASFSPYEQYF; DNA: TGTGCCAGCAGTGAAGCTTCCTTTTCCCCCTACGAGCAGTACTTC
V: TRBV7-2; J: TRBJ1-4; size: few; D: .; CDR3: CASSLVGRLNEKLFF; DNA: TGTGCCAGCAGCTTAGTAGGCCGGCTTAATGAAAAACTGTTTTTT
V: TRBV28; J: TRBJ2-5; size: .; D: .; CDR3: CASSPALTKSDNLQETQYF; DNA: TGTGCCAGCAGTCCCGCGCTAACAAAATCGGACAATCTCCAAGAGACCCAGTACTTC
V: TRBV7-3; J: TRBJ1-6; size: .; D: TRBD1; CDR3: CASSERGLGLNSPLHF; DNA: TGTGCCAGCAGCGAGAGGGGGCTGGGGTTAAATTCACCCCTCCACTTT
V: TRBV4-3; J: TRBJ2-5; size: .; D: .; CDR3: CASSPIGHSEETQYF; DNA: TGCGCCAGCAGCCCGATAGGACATAGCGAAGAGACCCAGTACTTC
V: TRBV6-5; J: TRBJ1-1; size: .; D: .; CDR3: CASSRQRGNTEAFF; DNA: TGTGCCAGCAGTCGACAGAGGGGCAACACTGAAGCTTTCTTT
V: TRBV28; J: TRBJ2-7; size: once; D: .; CDR3: CASSSTTGRGSYEQYF; DNA: TGTGCCAGCAGTTCTACGACAGGGAGGGGTTCCTACGAGCAGTACTTC
V: TRBV30; J: TRBJ1-4; size: .; D: .; CDR3: CAWSDPGTSKKLFF; DNA: TGTGCCTGGAGTGATCCCGGGACAAGTAAAAAACTGTTTTTT
V: TRBV5-4; J: TRBJ2-1; size: .; D: .; CDR3: CASRDQTVVEQFF; DNA: TGTGCCAGCAGGGATCAAACGGTGGTTGAGCAGTTCTTC
V: TRBV7-3; J: TRBJ2-1; size: .; D: .; CDR3: CASSLTKGYNEQFF; DNA: TGTGCCAGCAGCTTAACTAAGGGATACAATGAGCAGTTCTTC
V: TRBV18; J: TRBJ1-3; size: once; D: .; CDR3: CASSLDRLSGNTIYF; DNA: TGTGCCAGCTCACTGGACAGACTCTCTGGAAACACCATATATTTT
V: TRBV6-5; J: TRBJ1-2; size: few; D: .; CDR3: CASSFRDTGYTF; DNA: TGTGCCAGCAGTTTCCGGGACACAGGCTACACCTTC
V: TRBV7-9; J: TRBJ2-4; size: .; D: TRBD2; CDR3: CASSLESWSVAGSYIQYF; DNA: TGTGCCAGCAGCTTAGAGTCTTGGTCGGTAGCGGGGAGTTACATTCAGTACTTC
V: TRBV28; J: TRBJ2-7; size: .; D: .; CDR3: CASSLLTTYEQYF; DNA: TGTGCCAGCAGTTTATTAACCACCTACGAGCAGTACTTC
V: TRBV6-5; J: TRBJ1-1; size: .; D: .; CDR3: CASSYSRGDTEAFF; DNA: TGTGCCAGCAGTTACTCAAGAGGGGACACTGAAGCTTTCTTT
V: TRBV5-6; J: TRBJ2-4; size: .; D: .; CDR3: CASSKPGDRKNIQYF; DNA: TGTGCCAGCAGCAAGCCGGGGGACCGCAAAAACATTCAGTACTTC
V: TRBV18; J: TRBJ1-5; size: .; D: TRBD1; CDR3: CASSPTGTGGREPQHF; DNA: TGTGCCAGCTCACCGACAGGGACAGGGGGCCGGGAGCCCCAGCATTTT
V: TRBV19; J: TRBJ1-2; size: once; D: .; CDR3: CASSLMTASNYGYTF; DNA: TGTGCCAGTAGCCTAATGACAGCTTCTAACTATGGCTACACCTTC
V: TRBV27; J: TRBJ2-7; size: .; D: .; CDR3: CASSPRGGSDYEQYF; DNA: TGTGCCAGCAGTCCCAGGGGGGGTTCGGACTACGAGCAGTACTTC